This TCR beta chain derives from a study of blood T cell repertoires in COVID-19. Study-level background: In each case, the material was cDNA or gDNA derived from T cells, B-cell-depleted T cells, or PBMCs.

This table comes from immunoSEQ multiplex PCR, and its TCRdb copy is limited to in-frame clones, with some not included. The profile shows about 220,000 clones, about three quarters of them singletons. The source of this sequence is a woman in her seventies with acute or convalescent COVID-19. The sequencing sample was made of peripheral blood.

This CDR3 reads CASSLDRSSGTDTQYF. In nucleotides, the CDR3 is TGTGCCAGCAGTTTAGACAGATCTTCAGGCACAGATACGCAGTATTTT. The chain couples TRBV27 to TRBJ2-3; D might be TRBD1 (5 bases). Germline CDR1 MNHEY, CDR2 SMNVEV (reference sequence). The CDR3 is made up of 16 amino acids. V lost 2 bases to trimming and J lost 1 base, with 13 bases between them.